This TCR beta chain comes out of a study of T cells in localized non-small cell lung cancer. Study-wide points: The highest T cell clonality was in uninvolved adjacent lung, above tumor.

The CDR3 totals 14 residues. Trimming took 6 bases from V and 3 from J, leaving 11 bases between them. Germline CDR1 LGHNT, CDR2 FRNRAP. Here immunoSEQ multiplex PCR was the method, and the copy in TCRdb shows in-frame clones only, minus some. The table lists about 92,000 clones, approximately 91% of them singletons, with roughly 4% in the top ten. Concerning this clone: Its target is not known.

The clonotype was recovered from a woman aged 40 to 75 with stage II squamous cell lung carcinoma. This rearrangement joins TRBV12-5 to TRBJ2-2; maybe TRBD1 (6 bases). The sample in question was PBMCs, obtained before any cancer treatment. The CDR3 DNA reads as TGTGCTAGTGGCATAGGGGGAGACACCGGGGAGCTGTTTTTT. Its translation: CASGIGGDTGELFF.